A single sample gave rise to the 5 T cell receptor beta chains below, sequenced in a study of T cell responses to AZD1222 COVID-19 vaccine. The protocol was immunoSEQ multiplex PCR, while the TCRdb copy is restricted to in-frame clones and leaves out a portion. Among about 97,000 clones listed, roughly 91% were seen once. The source was peripheral blood, collected on day 0 of AZD1222 vaccination. Every receptor here comes from an adult in good health.

This clone was recorded once. The V and J genes are TRBV15 and TRBJ1-1; D not certain. Trimming pared 0 bases from V and 10 bases from J, leaving 9 bases between. The CDR3 has 12 amino acids. Germline assignment: CDR1 LNHNV and CDR2 YYDKDF (reference sequence). The CDR3 region has the DNA TGTGCCACCAGCAGAGATCTCCGGTCAGCTTTCTTT. It is translated as CATSRDLRSAFF.

The chain employs TRBV6-1 and TRBJ2-7; unclear D gene. Trimming took 1 base from V and 2 from J, leaving 9 bases between them. CDR3 size: 14 residues. CDR1 is MNHNS and CDR2 is SASEGT in the germline V gene. CDR3 loop: CASSEEGSTYEQYF. The DNA for the CDR3 is TGTGCCAGCAGTGAAGAAGGGTCGACCTACGAGCAGTACTTC.

V is TRBV28 and J is TRBJ2-2, with D maybe TRBD1 (5 bases). V gave up 6 bases and J gave up 6 bases, with 11 bases separating them. The CDR3 loop spans 13 amino acids. In germline, CDR1 is MDHEN, CDR2 SYDVKM. CDR3 loop: CASRPGSAGELFF. The CDR3 DNA sequence: TGTGCCAGCAGACCAGGGTCGGCCGGGGAGCTGTTTTTT. Full variable domain (remainder filled in from reference TRBV28 and TRBJ2-2): DVKVTQSSRYLVKRTGEKVFLECVQDMDHENMFWYRQDPGLGLRLIYFSYDVKMKEKGDIPEGYSVSREKKERFSLILESASTNQTSMYLCASRPGSAGELFFGEGSRLTVL.

This clone has just a few counts. The rearrangement uses TRBV6-2 or TRBV6-3 and TRBJ1-5; D not resolved. The V end was cut by 2 bases, the J end by 5 bases, with 10 bases between. In germline, CDR1 is MNHEY, CDR2 SVGEGT. CDR3 length equals 14 residues. CDR3 sequence: CASSYGNLHQPQHF. CDR3 nucleotides: TGTGCCAGCAGTTACGGCAATCTGCATCAGCCCCAGCATTTT.

The DNA of the CDR3 is TGTGCCAGCAGCGCGGACAGGTACCCCGGGGAGCTGTTTTTT. Amino acid sequence: CASSADRYPGELFF. V gene TRBV9 combines with J gene TRBJ2-2, with TRBD1 matching 7 bases. The CDR3 consists of 14 residues. The ends lost 3 bases at V and 6 bases at J; junction bases unmatched: 5. Germline V lookup: CDR1 SGDLS, CDR2 YYNGEE.